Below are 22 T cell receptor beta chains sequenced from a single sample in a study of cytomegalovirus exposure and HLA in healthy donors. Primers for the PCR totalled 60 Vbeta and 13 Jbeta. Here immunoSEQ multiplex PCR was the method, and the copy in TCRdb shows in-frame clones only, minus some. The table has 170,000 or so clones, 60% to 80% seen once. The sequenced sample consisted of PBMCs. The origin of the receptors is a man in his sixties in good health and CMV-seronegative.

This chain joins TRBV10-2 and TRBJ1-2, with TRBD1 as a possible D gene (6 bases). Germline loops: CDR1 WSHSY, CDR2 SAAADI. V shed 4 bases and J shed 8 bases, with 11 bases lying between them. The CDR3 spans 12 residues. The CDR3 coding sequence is TGCGCCAGCAGTGGGGCAGGGGAAGGCTACACCTTC. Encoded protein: CASSGAGEGYTF.

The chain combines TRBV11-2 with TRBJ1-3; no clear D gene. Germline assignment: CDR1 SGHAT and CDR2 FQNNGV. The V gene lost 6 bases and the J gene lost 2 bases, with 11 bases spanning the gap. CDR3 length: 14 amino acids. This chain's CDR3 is CASSKGVAGNTIYF. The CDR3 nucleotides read TGTGCCAGCAGTAAGGGAGTGGCTGGAAACACCATATATTTT.

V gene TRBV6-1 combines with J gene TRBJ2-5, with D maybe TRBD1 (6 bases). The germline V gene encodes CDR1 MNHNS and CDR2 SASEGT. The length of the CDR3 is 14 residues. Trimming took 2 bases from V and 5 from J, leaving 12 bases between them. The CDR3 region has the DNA TGTGCCAGCAGTGAACTGGCTGGGGGCGAGACCCAGTACTTC. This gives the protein CASSELAGGETQYF.

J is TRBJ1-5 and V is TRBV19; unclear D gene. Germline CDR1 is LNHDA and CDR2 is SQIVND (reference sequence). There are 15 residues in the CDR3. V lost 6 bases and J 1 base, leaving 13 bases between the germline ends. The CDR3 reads CASSSPAVSNQPQHF. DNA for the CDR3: TGTGCCAGTAGCTCGCCCGCAGTCAGCAATCAGCCCCAGCATTTT.

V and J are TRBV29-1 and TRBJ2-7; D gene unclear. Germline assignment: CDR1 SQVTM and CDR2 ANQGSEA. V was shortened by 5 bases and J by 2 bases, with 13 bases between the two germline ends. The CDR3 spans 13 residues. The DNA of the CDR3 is TGCAGCGTTAGCGATAGTCCCACCTACGAGCAGTACTTC. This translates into CSVSDSPTYEQYF.

The CDR3 loop reads CAIKAGEAGNTIYF. In nucleotides, the CDR3 is TGTGCCATCAAGGCAGGTGAAGCTGGAAACACCATATATTTT. The chain links TRBV10-3 to TRBJ1-3, with D uncertain. The V gene lost 7 bases and the J gene lost 2 bases, with 12 bases spanning the gap. This CDR3 is built from 14 residues. Germline V gene data show CDR1 as ENHRY and CDR2 as SYGVKD.

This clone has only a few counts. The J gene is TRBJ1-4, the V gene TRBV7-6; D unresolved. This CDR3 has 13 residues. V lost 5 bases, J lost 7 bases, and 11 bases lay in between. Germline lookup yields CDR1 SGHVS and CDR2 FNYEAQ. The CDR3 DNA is TGTGCCAGCAGCCAACTACAAAGTGAAAAACTGTTTTTT. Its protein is CASSQLQSEKLFF.

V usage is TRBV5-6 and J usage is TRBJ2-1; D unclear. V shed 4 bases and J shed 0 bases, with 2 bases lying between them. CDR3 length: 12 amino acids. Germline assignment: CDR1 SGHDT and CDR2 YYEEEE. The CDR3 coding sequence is TGTGCCAGCAGCCACTCCTACAATGAGCAGTTCTTC. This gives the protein CASSHSYNEQFF.

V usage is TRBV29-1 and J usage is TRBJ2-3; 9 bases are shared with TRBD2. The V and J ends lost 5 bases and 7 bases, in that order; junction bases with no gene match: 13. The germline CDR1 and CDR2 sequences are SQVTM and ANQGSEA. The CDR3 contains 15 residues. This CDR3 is CSVSALAGEGYTQYF. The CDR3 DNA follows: TGCAGCGTTAGCGCCTTAGCGGGAGAGGGATATACGCAGTATTTT.

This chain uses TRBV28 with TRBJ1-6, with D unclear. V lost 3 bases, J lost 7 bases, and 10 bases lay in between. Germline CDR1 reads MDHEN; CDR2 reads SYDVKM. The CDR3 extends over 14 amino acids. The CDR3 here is CASSFPPPNSPLHF. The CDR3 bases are TGTGCCAGCAGTTTCCCCCCCCCAAATTCACCCCTCCACTTT.

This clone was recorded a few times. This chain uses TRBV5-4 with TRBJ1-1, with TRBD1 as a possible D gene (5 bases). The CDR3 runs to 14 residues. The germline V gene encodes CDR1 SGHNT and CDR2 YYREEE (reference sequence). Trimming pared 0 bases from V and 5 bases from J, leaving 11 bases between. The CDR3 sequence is CASSLEEGVTEAFF. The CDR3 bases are TGTGCCAGCAGCTTGGAAGAAGGGGTTACTGAAGCTTTCTTT.

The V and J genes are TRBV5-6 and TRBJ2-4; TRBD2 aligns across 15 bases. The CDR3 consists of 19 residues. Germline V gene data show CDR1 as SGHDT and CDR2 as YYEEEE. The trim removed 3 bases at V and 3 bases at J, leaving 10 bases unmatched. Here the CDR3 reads CASSYWTSGGAPHKNIQYF. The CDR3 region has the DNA TGTGCCAGCAGCTATTGGACTAGCGGGGGGGCCCCACACAAAAACATTCAGTACTTC.

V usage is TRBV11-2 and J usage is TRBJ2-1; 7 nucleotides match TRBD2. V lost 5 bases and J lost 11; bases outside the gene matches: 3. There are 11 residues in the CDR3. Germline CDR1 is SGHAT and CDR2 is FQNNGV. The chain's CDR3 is CASSPGTKQFF. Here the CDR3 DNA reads TGTGCCAGCAGCCCCGGGACTAAGCAGTTCTTC. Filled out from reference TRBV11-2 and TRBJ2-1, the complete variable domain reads EAGVAQSPRYKIIEKRQSVAFWCNPISGHATLYWYQQILGQGPKLLIQFQNNGVVDDSQLPKDRFSAERLKGVDSTLKIQPAKLEDSAVYLCASSPGTKQFFGPGTRLTVL.

CDR3 DNA: TGCGCCAGCAGTCCCAGGCCTAGCAATCAGCCCCAGCATTTT. Its protein is CASSPRPSNQPQHF. V usage is TRBV23-1 and J usage is TRBJ1-5; D remains ambiguous. TRBV23-1 is an ORF for which the function is uncertain. The CDR3 spans 14 residues. Trimming took off 4 bases at V and 0 bases at J, with 7 bases between the two ends.

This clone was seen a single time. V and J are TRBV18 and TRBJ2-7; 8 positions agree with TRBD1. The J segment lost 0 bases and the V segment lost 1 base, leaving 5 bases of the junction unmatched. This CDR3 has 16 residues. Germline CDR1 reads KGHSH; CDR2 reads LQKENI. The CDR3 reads CASSPRARGPSYEQYF. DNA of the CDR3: TGTGCCAGCTCACCACGGGCCAGGGGGCCCTCCTACGAGCAGTACTTC.

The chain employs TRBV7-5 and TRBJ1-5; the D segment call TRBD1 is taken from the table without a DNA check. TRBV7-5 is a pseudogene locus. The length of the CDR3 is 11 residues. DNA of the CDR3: TGTGTCAGAAGCTTAGGTCAGTTCCAGCATTTT. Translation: CVRSLGQFQHF.

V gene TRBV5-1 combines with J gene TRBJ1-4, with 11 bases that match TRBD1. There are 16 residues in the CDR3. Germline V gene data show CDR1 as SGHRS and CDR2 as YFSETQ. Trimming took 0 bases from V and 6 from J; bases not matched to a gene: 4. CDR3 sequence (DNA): TGCGCCAGCAGCTTGGCGGGACAGGGGGGAGATGAAAAACTGTTTTTT. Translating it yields CASSLAGQGGDEKLFF.

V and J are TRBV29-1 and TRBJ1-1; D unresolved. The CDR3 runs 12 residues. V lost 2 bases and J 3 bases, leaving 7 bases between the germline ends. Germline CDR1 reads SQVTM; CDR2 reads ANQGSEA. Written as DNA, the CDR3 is TGCAGCGTTGAACGGCGGCACACTGAAGCTTTCTTT. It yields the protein CSVERRHTEAFF. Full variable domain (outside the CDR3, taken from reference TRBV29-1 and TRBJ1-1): SAVISQKPSRDICQRGTSLTIQCQVDSQVTMMFWYRQQPGQSLTLIATANQGSEATYESGFVIDKFPISRPNLTFSTLTVSNMSPEDSSIYLCSVERRHTEAFFGQGTRLTVV.

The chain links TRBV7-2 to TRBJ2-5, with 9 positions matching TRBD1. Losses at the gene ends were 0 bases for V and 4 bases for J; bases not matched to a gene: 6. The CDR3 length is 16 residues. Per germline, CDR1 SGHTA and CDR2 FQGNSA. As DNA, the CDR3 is TGTGCCAGCAGCTTAGCGCCGGGACAGGGCGCAGAGACCCAGTACTTC. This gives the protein CASSLAPGQGAETQYF.

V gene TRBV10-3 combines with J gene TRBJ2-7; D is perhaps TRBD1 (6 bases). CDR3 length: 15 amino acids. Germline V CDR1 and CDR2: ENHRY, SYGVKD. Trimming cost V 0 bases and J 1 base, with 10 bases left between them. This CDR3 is CAISESGGRSYEQYF. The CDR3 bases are TGTGCCATCAGTGAGTCAGGGGGTCGATCCTACGAGCAGTACTTC.

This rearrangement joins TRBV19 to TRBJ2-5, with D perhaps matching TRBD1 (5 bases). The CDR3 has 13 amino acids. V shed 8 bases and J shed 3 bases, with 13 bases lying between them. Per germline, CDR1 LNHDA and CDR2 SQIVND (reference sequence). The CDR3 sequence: CASLGLSEETQYF. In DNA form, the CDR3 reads TGTGCCAGTTTGGGGCTCTCCGAAGAGACCCAGTACTTC.

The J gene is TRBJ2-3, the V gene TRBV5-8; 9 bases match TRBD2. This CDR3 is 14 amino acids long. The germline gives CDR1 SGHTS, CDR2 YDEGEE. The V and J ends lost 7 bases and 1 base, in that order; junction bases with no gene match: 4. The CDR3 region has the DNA TGTGCCAGCGAGACTAGCGGCCGCACAGATACGCAGTATTTT. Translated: CASETSGRTDTQYF.